This T cell receptor (beta chain) was captured by sequencing in a study of identical twins. General observations from the study: Sharing of beta out-of-frame sequences by twins showed a weaker excess. Insertion counts were lower in abundant cord blood beta clonotypes, a trend that memory repertoires did not show.

TCRdb reanalysed the 5' RACE reads using MiXCR and keeps one entry per CDR3 protein. Altogether nearly 250,000 distinct CDR3 sequences are present, 5.5% to 7% being singletons, with the ten largest covering approximately 3.6%. V trimming: 3 bases; J trimming: 7 bases; junction bases outside the gene matches: 3. This CDR3 is built from 15 residues. CDR1 is KGHDR and CDR2 is SFDVKD in the germline V gene. This clonotype showed up many times. Its antigen is still unknown. Healthy Caucasians provided all donations. These data were also reused for a study on yellow fever vaccine responses in identical twins. From that study: Twins' vaccine T cell response reportedly gave the appearance of partial convergence and partial personalization.

The chain joins TRBV24-1 to TRBJ2-1; 12 nucleotides align to TRBD2. The sequenced sample was memory (CD45RO+) T cells sorted from blood. This receptor was taken from a woman between 18 and 29 years old in good health. DNA of the CDR3: TGTGCCACCAGTGATCCCGGACTAGCGGGAAATGAGCAGTTCTTC. Its translation is CATSDPGLAGNEQFF.